A selection of T cell receptor beta chains follows, all from one sample in a study of blood T cell repertoires in COVID-19. TCRdb's table, derived via immunoSEQ multiplex PCR, lists solely in-frame clones and lacks some. This sample has roughly 11,000 clones, with 71% found just once. The sequenced sample was peripheral blood. The receptors were sampled from a man aged 60 to 75 with COVID-19, enrolled during active disease. Each CDR3 is given with its conserved first and last residue. The order of the fields is clone size, V gene, D gene, J gene, CDR3 protein, CDR3 DNA. A D gene is named only where the DNA matches it firmly. Size tells how often a clone was seen (once, few, many) or the class of an expanded clone, and some rows leave it out.

size: NA
V: TRBV6-1
D: NA
J: TRBJ2-1
CDR3: CASSEVGNSYNEQFF
DNA: TGTGCCAGCAGTGAAGTTGGCAACTCCTACAATGAGCAGTTCTTC

size: once
V: TRBV5-1
D: TRBD2
J: TRBJ2-1
CDR3: CASSLNRLAGYNEQFF
DNA: TGCGCCAGCAGCTTGAATAGACTAGCGGGCTACAATGAGCAGTTCTTC

size: NA
V: TRBV27
D: TRBD2
J: TRBJ2-1
CDR3: CASSLSGTSGRFF
DNA: TGTGCCAGCAGTCTATCTGGGACTAGCGGTCGGTTCTTC

size: once
V: TRBV19
D: NA
J: TRBJ1-5
CDR3: CASSIRRRDNQPQHF
DNA: TGTGCCAGTAGTATCCGCCGCAGGGACAATCAGCCCCAGCATTTT

size: NA
V: TRBV5-1
D: TRBD1
J: TRBJ2-7
CDR3: CASSLPPGQGAKEQYF
DNA: TGCGCCAGCAGCTTACCACCGGGACAGGGGGCAAAAGAGCAGTACTTC

size: NA
V: TRBV7-2
D: NA
J: TRBJ1-5
CDR3: CASSSQDSAQPQHF
DNA: TGTGCCAGCAGCTCCCAGGACAGTGCACAGCCCCAGCATTTT

size: once
V: TRBV7-6
D: NA
J: TRBJ2-1
CDR3: CASSFGGFYNEQFF
DNA: TGTGCCAGCAGCTTCGGCGGGTTCTACAATGAGCAGTTCTTC

size: few
V: TRBV19
D: TRBD2
J: TRBJ2-2
CDR3: CASSISRLLAGDTGELFF
DNA: TGTGCCAGTAGTATTTCCCGTTTGCTAGCGGGGGACACCGGGGAGCTGTTTTTT

size: NA
V: TRBV11-3
D: NA
J: TRBJ2-3
CDR3: CASSLGYRPRTDTQYF
DNA: TGTGCCAGCAGCCTAGGGTACAGGCCTCGGACAGATACGCAGTATTTT

size: NA
V: TRBV28
D: NA
J: TRBJ2-7
CDR3: CASSLPMSFSYEQYF
DNA: TGTGCCAGCAGTTTACCGATGAGCTTCTCCTACGAGCAGTACTTC

size: NA
V: TRBV30
D: TRBD2
J: TRBJ2-5
CDR3: CAWSGTSGSPFQETQYF
DNA: TGTGCCTGGAGCGGGACTAGCGGGAGTCCCTTCCAAGAGACCCAGTACTTC

size: NA
V: TRBV7-2
D: NA
J: TRBJ1-4
CDR3: CASSEEGLGNEKLFF
DNA: TGTGCCAGCAGCGAAGAGGGACTAGGTAATGAAAAACTGTTTTTT

size: NA
V: TRBV7-2
D: TRBD2
J: TRBJ2-1
CDR3: CASSPSSGGSNEQFF
DNA: TGTGCCAGCAGCCCTTCAAGCGGGGGGTCGAATGAGCAGTTCTTC

size: few
V: TRBV7-2
D: NA
J: TRBJ1-2
CDR3: CASSLWGGHGYTF
DNA: TGTGCCAGCAGCTTATGGGGGGGCCATGGCTACACCTTC

size: NA
V: TRBV24-1
D: TRBD2
J: TRBJ2-3
CDR3: CATGTSGLSTDTQYF
DNA: TGTGCCACCGGGACTAGCGGGTTGAGCACAGATACGCAGTATTTT

size: NA
V: TRBV7-8
D: NA
J: TRBJ1-5
CDR3: CASSLEGGGGRQPQHF
DNA: TGTGCCAGCAGCTTAGAAGGTGGTGGGGGCCGGCAGCCCCAGCATTTT

size: NA
V: TRBV10-3
D: TRBD1
J: TRBJ2-7
CDR3: CAISVYRDRGSYEQYF
DNA: TGTGCCATCAGCGTTTACCGGGACAGGGGGTCCTACGAGCAGTACTTC

size: NA
V: TRBV29-1
D: TRBD1
J: TRBJ1-3
CDR3: CSARQGANSGNTIYF
DNA: TGCAGCGCCAGACAGGGCGCGAATTCTGGAAACACCATATATTTT

size: NA
V: TRBV11-3
D: NA
J: TRBJ2-5
CDR3: CASSLEGDWGTQYF
DNA: TGTGCCAGCAGCTTAGAGGGGGACTGGGGGACCCAGTACTTC

size: NA
V: TRBV4-3
D: NA
J: TRBJ2-3
CDR3: CASSQVQTDTQYF
DNA: TGCGCCAGCAGCCAAGTTCAGACAGATACGCAGTATTTT

size: NA
V: TRBV7-2
D: TRBD1
J: TRBJ1-2
CDR3: CASSLVRTGDYGYTF
DNA: TGTGCCAGCAGCTTAGTCCGGACAGGGGACTATGGCTACACCTTC

size: few
V: TRBV20-1
D: TRBD2
J: TRBJ2-5
CDR3: CSASSLAGDETQYF
DNA: TGCAGTGCTAGTTCACTAGCGGGGGACGAGACCCAGTACTTC

size: NA
V: TRBV9
D: NA
J: TRBJ1-5
CDR3: CASSPGTPNQPQHF
DNA: TGTGCCAGCAGCCCTGGGACACCGAATCAGCCCCAGCATTTT

size: NA
V: TRBV19
D: NA
J: TRBJ2-1
CDR3: CASKVGRGAYNEQFF
DNA: TGTGCCAGTAAGGTCGGAAGGGGCGCGTACAATGAGCAGTTCTTC

size: NA
V: TRBV6-6
D: NA
J: TRBJ2-6
CDR3: CASSYSIGAGANVLTF
DNA: TGTGCCAGCAGTTACTCGATTGGGGCCGGGGCCAACGTCCTGACTTTC

size: NA
V: TRBV27
D: NA
J: TRBJ1-4
CDR3: CASSFHGENEKLFF
DNA: TGTGCCAGCAGTTTCCACGGGGAAAATGAAAAACTGTTTTTT

size: once
V: TRBV4-1
D: NA
J: TRBJ1-2
CDR3: CASSPPLAHGYTF
DNA: TGCGCCAGCAGCCCGCCGCTGGCCCATGGCTACACCTTC

size: few
V: TRBV24-1
D: NA
J: TRBJ1-2
CDR3: CATSVWGGKGYGYTF
DNA: TGTGCCACCAGTGTCTGGGGGGGCAAGGGCTATGGCTACACCTTC

size: NA
V: TRBV7-3
D: NA
J: TRBJ2-1
CDR3: CASSLRADSSYNEQFF
DNA: TGTGCCAGCAGCTTAAGAGCGGATAGCTCCTACAATGAGCAGTTCTTC

size: NA
V: TRBV6-5
D: NA
J: TRBJ2-5
CDR3: CASSYSDLGDLETQYF
DNA: TGTGCCAGCAGTTACTCCGACTTGGGAGATTTGGAGACCCAGTACTTC

size: NA
V: TRBV5-1
D: TRBD1
J: TRBJ1-5
CDR3: CASSYYQGAVDQPQHF
DNA: TGCGCCAGCAGCTATTACCAGGGGGCAGTCGATCAGCCCCAGCATTTT

size: NA
V: TRBV5-6
D: TRBD1
J: TRBJ1-6
CDR3: CASTTNRGQDSPLHF
DNA: TGTGCCAGCACAACTAACAGGGGACAGGATTCACCCCTCCACTTT

size: NA
V: TRBV6-4
D: TRBD2
J: TRBJ2-1
CDR3: CASRDSGRGVNEQFF
DNA: TGTGCCAGCAGGGATAGCGGGAGGGGAGTCAATGAGCAGTTCTTC

size: NA
V: TRBV29-1
D: TRBD1
J: TRBJ2-1
CDR3: CSVKVGTALDNEQFF
DNA: TGCAGCGTGAAAGTAGGGACAGCCCTCGACAATGAGCAGTTCTTC

size: NA
V: TRBV5-1
D: NA
J: TRBJ2-3
CDR3: CASFARTSTDTQYF
DNA: TGCGCCAGCTTTGCCCGGACTAGCACAGATACGCAGTATTTT

size: NA
V: TRBV4-3
D: NA
J: TRBJ1-2
CDR3: CASSQDMYGYTF
DNA: TGCGCCAGCAGCCAAGACATGTATGGCTACACCTTC

size: NA
V: TRBV5-1
D: NA
J: TRBJ2-4
CDR3: CASSPGVAKNIQYF
DNA: TGCGCCAGCAGCCCGGGGGTAGCCAAAAACATTCAGTACTTC

size: NA
V: TRBV5-1
D: NA
J: TRBJ2-1
CDR3: CATGVSYNEQFF
DNA: TGCGCCACCGGGGTGAGTTACAATGAGCAGTTCTTC

size: few
V: TRBV6-5
D: NA
J: TRBJ1-5
CDR3: CASTRVSYNQPQHF
DNA: TGTGCCAGCACTCGGGTCAGTTATAATCAGCCCCAGCATTTT

size: NA
V: TRBV30
D: NA
J: TRBJ2-2
CDR3: CAWSTDTGELFF
DNA: TGTGCCTGGAGTACTGACACCGGGGAGCTGTTTTTT

size: few
V: TRBV4-1
D: TRBD1
J: TRBJ2-7
CDR3: CASSQDIRTGGLYEQYF
DNA: TGCGCCAGCAGCCAAGATATAAGGACAGGGGGACTCTACGAGCAGTACTTC

size: NA
V: TRBV18
D: TRBD1
J: TRBJ1-5
CDR3: CASSQGGQGIQPQHF
DNA: TGTGCCAGCTCACAGGGGGGACAGGGGATTCAGCCCCAGCATTTT

size: NA
V: TRBV24-1
D: TRBD1
J: TRBJ2-1
CDR3: CATSRTGEIVNEQFF
DNA: TGTGCCACCAGCCGGACAGGGGAGATAGTTAATGAGCAGTTCTTC

size: NA
V: TRBV4-1
D: NA
J: TRBJ2-2
CDR3: CASSPRTLVGIDNTGELFF
DNA: TGCGCCAGCAGCCCGAGAACATTAGTCGGGATAGATAACACCGGGGAGCTGTTTTTT